The clone carrying this T cell receptor beta chain showed up just a few times. Its target is unknown. The sample originates from a study of blood T cells in healthy people across ages. The study, taken as a whole, reports: With unsorted PBMCs, a conclusive comparison of naive versus antigen-experienced cells was not possible. Underestimates were what the diversity estimates from one million T cells were considered to be.

The J segment lost 3 bases and the V segment lost 5 bases, leaving 7 bases of the junction unmatched. The germline V gene has CDR1 MNHEY and CDR2 SMNVEV (reference sequence). The CDR3 covers 14 residues. Whenever a sample was processed, at least 6.5 million PBMCs were isolated. A second roughly 6 to 12 cycle PCR used barcoded and J-beta primers. TCRdb passed the 5' RACE reads through MiXCR, listing each CDR3 protein once. The sample records 1.5 million to 2 million distinct CDR3 sequences, about 39% being singletons. This TCR was recovered from a human donor in good health. The sample consisted of blood. The chain carries TRBV27 and TRBJ2-7; TRBD2 matches 7 bases. The CDR3 sequence is CASSGAGTRYEQYF. In DNA, the CDR3 is TGTGCCAGCAGTGGAGCGGGGACTCGCTACGAGCAGTACTTC.